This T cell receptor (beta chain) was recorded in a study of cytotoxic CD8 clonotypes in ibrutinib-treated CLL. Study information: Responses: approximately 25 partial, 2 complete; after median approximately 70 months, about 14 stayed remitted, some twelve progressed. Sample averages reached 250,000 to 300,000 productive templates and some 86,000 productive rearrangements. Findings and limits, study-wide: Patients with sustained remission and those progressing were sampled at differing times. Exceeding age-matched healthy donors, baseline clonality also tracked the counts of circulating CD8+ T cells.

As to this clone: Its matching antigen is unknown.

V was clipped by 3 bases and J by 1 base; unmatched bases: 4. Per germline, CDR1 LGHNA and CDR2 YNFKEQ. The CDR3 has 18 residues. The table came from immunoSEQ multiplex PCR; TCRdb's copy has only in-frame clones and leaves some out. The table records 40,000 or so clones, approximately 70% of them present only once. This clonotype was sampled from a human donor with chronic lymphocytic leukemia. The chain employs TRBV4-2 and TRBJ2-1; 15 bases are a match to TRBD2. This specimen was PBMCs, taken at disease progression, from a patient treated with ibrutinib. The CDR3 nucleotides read TGTGCCAGCAGCCAGGGACTAGCGGGGGGCCTATCCTACAATGAGCAGTTCTTC. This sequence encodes CASSQGLAGGLSYNEQFF.